These 28 T cell receptor beta chains originate from one sample sequenced in a study of T cells in tuberculosis. Some clones are missing from TCRdb's copy, which holds only in-frame ones; the method was immunoSEQ multiplex PCR. The data show about 25,000 clones, with 85% to 95% seen just once and roughly 15% held by the top ten. The source material was PBMCs. These receptors were obtained from a donor aged 10 to 29 with latent tuberculosis or without tuberculosis infection. Some clones in this sample may be carry-over from other donors' samples.

The V gene is TRBV30, the J gene TRBJ2-1; perhaps TRBD1 as D (5 bases). Trimming stripped 5 bases from V and 3 bases from J, with 14 bases between. The CDR3 has 14 residues. The V gene's germline CDR1 is GTSNPN and CDR2 SVGIG (reference sequence). CDR3 in amino acids: CAWVDTTHYNEQFF. As DNA, the CDR3 is TGTGCCTGGGTGGACACGACTCACTACAATGAGCAGTTCTTC.

The chain employs TRBV6-5 and TRBJ2-1; maybe TRBD2 (5 bases). CDR3 length: 13 amino acids. V lost 2 bases and J lost 7, with 9 bases in between. Germline CDR1 MNHEY, CDR2 SVGAGI. As DNA, the CDR3 is TGTGCCAGCAGTTACGGTTCGGGAAATGAGCAGTTCTTC. It encodes CASSYGSGNEQFF.

This chain connects TRBV18 to TRBJ2-1, with D possibly being TRBD1 (5 bases). CDR3 size: 15 residues. CDR1 is KGHSH and CDR2 is LQKENI in the germline V gene. Trimming cost V 3 bases and J 2 bases, with 11 bases left between them. The CDR3 here is CASSPRQQTYNEQFF. CDR3 nucleotide sequence: TGTGCCAGCTCACCCCGACAGCAGACCTACAATGAGCAGTTCTTC.

There are a few counts of this clone. The chain uses TRBV5-4 and TRBJ1-2; TRBD1 aligns across 7 bases. Trimming cost V 5 bases and J 4 bases; bases outside gene matches: 11. The CDR3 contains 15 residues. CDR1 is SGHNT and CDR2 is YYREEE in the germline V gene (reference sequence). CDR3 protein: CASSLLQGIGYGYTF. The CDR3, as DNA: TGTGCCAGCAGTCTACTACAGGGGATCGGCTATGGCTACACCTTC.

This sequence joins TRBV7-9 and TRBJ1-2; TRBD1 aligns across 7 bases. There are 14 residues in the CDR3. Per the germline V gene, CDR1 is SEHNR and CDR2 is FQNEAQ (reference sequence). Trimming took 4 bases from V and 8 from J; bases not matched to a gene: 10. The DNA of the CDR3 is TGTGCCAGCAGCTCCTTCAGGGGGGTATTAGGCTACACCTTC. It yields the protein CASSSFRGVLGYTF.

The rearrangement joins TRBV10-1 to TRBJ2-7, with D hard to call. Trimming cost V 8 bases and J 4 bases, with 9 bases left between them. The germline V gene has CDR1 WNHNN and CDR2 SYGVQD (reference sequence). This CDR3 is built from 11 residues. For the CDR3, the DNA is TGCGCCAGCGGTACCGGGTACGAGCAGTACTTC. It encodes CASGTGYEQYF.

The chain combines TRBV10-3 with TRBJ2-7; 7 bases are shared with TRBD2. The CDR3 sequence is 13 residues long. The junction had 7 bases not matched to a gene; V was cut back by 8 bases and J by 3 bases. The germline V gene has CDR1 ENHRY and CDR2 SYGVKD. The CDR3 here is CAIGGGANYEQYF. In nucleotides, the CDR3 is TGTGCCATCGGGGGGGGAGCGAACTACGAGCAGTACTTC.

The V call is TRBV2, the J call TRBJ1-3, with D tentatively TRBD1 (5 bases). CDR1 is SNHLY, CDR2 FYNNEI, per germline. The CDR3 is 15 amino acids. Trimming cost V 7 bases and J 8 bases, with 21 bases left between them. CDR3 in DNA: TGTGCCAGCATGAGAACCACGGGAGTAGGGGACACCATATATTTT. It translates to CASMRTTGVGDTIYF.

V gene TRBV30 combines with J gene TRBJ1-4; D is undetermined. Trimming pared 6 bases from V and 3 bases from J, leaving 2 bases between. In germline, CDR1 is GTSNPN, CDR2 SVGIG (reference sequence). The CDR3 runs to 10 residues. CDR3 coding DNA: TGTGCCTGCGCTAATGAAAAACTGTTTTTT. Its translation is CACANEKLFF.

The chain combines TRBV30 with TRBJ1-3, with 11 nucleotides matching TRBD1. Germline V gene sequence: CDR1 GTSNPN, CDR2 SVGIG (reference sequence). The CDR3 consists of 21 residues. After removal of 2 bases from V and 5 bases from J, the junction contained 23 bases not matched to a gene. The CDR3 DNA sequence: TGTGCCTGGAGTAATCCCTCGGACAGGGGGCGACAATGGGAGACCAGAAACACCATATATTTT. It encodes CAWSNPSDRGRQWETRNTIYF.

The chain uses TRBV7-8 and TRBJ1-6; D gene uncertain. The CDR3 extends over 15 amino acids. V lost 6 bases, J lost 10 bases, and 19 bases lay in between. CDR1 and CDR2 (germline): SGHVS, FQNEAQ. The CDR3: CASSRLGRVESPLHF. CDR3 bases: TGTGCCAGCAGTCGGCTTGGGAGGGTAGAATCACCCCTCCACTTT. The variable domain in full, with the rest retrieved from reference TRBV7-8 and TRBJ1-6, is GAGVSQSPRYKVAKRGQDVALRCDPISGHVSLFWYQQALGQGPEFLTYFQNEAQLDKSGLPSDRFFAERPEGSVSTLKIQRTQQEDSAVYLCASSRLGRVESPLHFGNGTRLTVT.

The chain combines TRBV7-9 with TRBJ2-2; D gene unclear. The V end was cut by 3 bases, the J end by 1 base, with 6 bases between. The CDR3 is made up of 14 amino acids. Per the germline V gene, CDR1 is SEHNR and CDR2 is FQNEAQ (reference sequence). The CDR3 loop reads CASSLAENTGELFF. In DNA, the CDR3 is TGTGCCAGCAGCTTGGCCGAGAACACCGGGGAGCTGTTTTTT.

The rearrangement uses TRBV29-1 and TRBJ2-7, with TRBD1 matching over 10 bases. Trimming took 6 bases from V and 2 from J; bases not matched to a gene: 4. The CDR3 spans 13 residues. Per the germline V gene, CDR1 is SQVTM and CDR2 is ANQGSEA. CDR3 loop: CSVSGTGAYEQYF. In nucleotides, the CDR3 is TGCAGCGTCTCCGGGACAGGGGCCTACGAGCAGTACTTC.

The chain joins TRBV20-1 to TRBJ2-7; D is unresolved. V lost 2 bases and J 6 bases, leaving 8 bases between the germline ends. The CDR3 sequence is 11 residues long. From germline, CDR1 is DFQATT and CDR2 SNEGSKA (reference sequence). The CDR3 DNA sequence: TGCAGTGCTAGATTAATGAGCGAGCAGTACTTC. Translation gives CSARLMSEQYF.

The rearrangement uses TRBV9 and TRBJ2-7; TRBD1 aligns across 8 bases. V was clipped by 0 bases and J by 6 bases; unmatched bases: 8. Germline-derived CDR1 and CDR2 are SGDLS and YYNGEE. The CDR3 has 15 amino acids. The CDR3 reads CASSVATGGSGEQYF. The CDR3 DNA is TGTGCCAGCAGCGTAGCCACAGGGGGGTCGGGCGAGCAGTACTTC.

The chain uses TRBV5-1 and TRBJ2-7; 10 bases agree with TRBD1. J was trimmed by 1 base and V by 4 bases; bases with no gene match: 5. CDR1 SGHRS and CDR2 YFSETQ come from the germline V gene. This CDR3 is 15 amino acids long. DNA for the CDR3: TGCGCCAGCAGCCCGGACAGGGGGGATTCCTACGAGCAGTACTTC. Amino acid sequence: CASSPDRGDSYEQYF.

The chain recombines TRBV15 with TRBJ1-1; D is uncertain. This CDR3 has 15 residues. Trimming pared 0 bases from V and 4 bases from J, leaving 12 bases between. CDR1 and CDR2 (germline): LNHNV, YYDKDF (reference sequence). The CDR3 protein is CATSRERHTSTEAFF. CDR3 DNA: TGTGCCACCAGCAGAGAGCGACACACCAGCACTGAAGCTTTCTTT.

The chain employs TRBV2 and TRBJ2-7; 8 bases fit TRBD2. The CDR3 covers 15 residues. The V gene end was trimmed by 6 bases and the J gene end by 5 bases; junction bases not matched to a gene: 12. Germline assignment: CDR1 SNHLY and CDR2 FYNNEI. CDR3 bases: TGTGCCAGCAGCGCCGGGCGGGGGGCGCTCCACGAGCAGTACTTC. Encoded protein: CASSAGRGALHEQYF. The full variable domain, rest sourced from reference TRBV2 and TRBJ2-7, is EPEVTQTPSHQVTQMGQEVILRCVPISNHLYFYWYRQILGQKVEFLVSFYNNEISEKSEIFDDQFSVERPDGSNFTLKIRSTKLEDSAMYFCASSAGRGALHEQYFGPGTRLTVT.

The chain uses TRBV7-2 and TRBJ2-1; TRBD2 aligns across 9 bases. The CDR3 runs to 14 residues. V was clipped by 3 bases and J by 3 bases; unmatched bases: 0. Per germline, CDR1 SGHTA and CDR2 FQGNSA. The DNA of the CDR3 is TGTGCCAGCAGCTTGCGGGGGGGCTACAATGAGCAGTTCTTC. Protein sequence: CASSLRGGYNEQFF.

The J gene is TRBJ1-5, the V gene TRBV30; D is ambiguous. V shed 0 bases and J shed 2 bases, with 8 bases lying between them. The CDR3 contains 14 residues. Germline V CDR1 and CDR2: GTSNPN, SVGIG (reference sequence). DNA for the CDR3: TGTGCCTGGAGTGTGGCGGAGGGCAATCAGCCCCAGCATTTT. It specifies CAWSVAEGNQPQHF.

The V and J genes are TRBV9 and TRBJ1-1; TRBD1 is a possible D gene (6 bases). In germline, CDR1 is SGDLS, CDR2 YYNGEE. V shed 0 bases and J shed 6 bases, with 15 bases lying between them. This CDR3 is built from 15 residues. CDR3 sequence: CASSVEAGAGAEAFF. For the CDR3, the DNA is TGTGCCAGCAGCGTAGAGGCAGGGGCCGGGGCTGAAGCTTTCTTT.

This chain links TRBV7-2 with TRBJ2-5; 12 nucleotides match TRBD2. V gave up 4 bases and J gave up 5 bases; unmatched junction bases: 11. CDR3 length: 17 amino acids. Germline values: CDR1 SGHTA, CDR2 FQGNSA. The DNA of the CDR3 is TGTGCCAGCAGCTGGGCCTCTAGCGGGGGGGCCAGGGAGACCCAGTACTTC. Protein product: CASSWASSGGARETQYF.

The chain joins TRBV7-7 to TRBJ2-5; 7 bases align to TRBD2. Trimming at V came to 3 bases and at J to 5 bases, leaving 9 bases not matched to a gene. CDR1 is SSHAT and CDR2 is FNYEAQ in the germline V gene (reference sequence). CDR3 size: 15 residues. The CDR3 DNA is TGTGCCAGCAGCTTGGGGGGGGGAGCCAGGGAGACCCAGTACTTC. This sequence encodes CASSLGGGARETQYF.

The V and J genes are TRBV29-1 and TRBJ2-7; 9 positions agree with TRBD1. This CDR3 contains 14 residues. CDR1 is SQVTM, CDR2 ANQGSEA, per germline. V was pared by 6 bases and J by 7 bases, with 13 bases of the junction left unmatched. Written as DNA, the CDR3 is TGCAGCGTCGTGGGTCCGGGACAGGGTAGGGAGCAGTACTTC. It encodes CSVVGPGQGREQYF.

The rearrangement uses TRBV6-1 and TRBJ1-5; TRBD1 aligns across 9 bases. V was pared by 4 bases and J by 1 base, with 8 bases of the junction left unmatched. The CDR3 runs 17 residues. Looked up from germline, CDR1 is MNHNS and CDR2 is SASEGT. DNA for the CDR3: TGTGCCAGCAGTGGTCCGGGACAGGGTATAAGCAATCAGCCCCAGCATTTT. Its protein product is CASSGPGQGISNQPQHF.

This clone was seen just once. V gene TRBV5-6 combines with J gene TRBJ1-3; TRBD1 might be the D (5 bases). Germline values: CDR1 SGHDT, CDR2 YYEEEE. Trimming took 4 bases from V and 0 from J, leaving 11 bases between them. CDR3 length equals 15 residues. In DNA, the CDR3 is TGTGCCAGCAGCCCCACCACAGGCTCTGGAAACACCATATATTTT. Translation: CASSPTTGSGNTIYF.

The CDR3 DNA reads as TGTGCCAGCAGTTACGCTGGGACATACGAGCAGTACTTC. Translated, it gives CASSYAGTYEQYF. The chain links TRBV6-5 to TRBJ2-7, with D maybe TRBD1 (6 bases). Germline-derived CDR1 and CDR2 are MNHEY and SVGAGI. This CDR3 is built from 13 residues. Trimming stripped 2 bases from V and 4 bases from J, with 9 bases between.

The chain carries TRBV27 and TRBJ2-2, with a possible D match to TRBD2 (5 bases). Germline CDR1 reads MNHEY; CDR2 reads SMNVEV (reference sequence). There are 15 residues in the CDR3. V was pared by 2 bases and J by 1 base, with 8 bases between. Written as DNA, the CDR3 is TGTGCCAGCAGTTTAGGGCGGGTGAACACCGGGGAGCTGTTTTTT. Amino acids: CASSLGRVNTGELFF.